This T cell receptor beta chain was sequenced for a study of identical twins. The CDR3 has 13 residues. Germline V lookup: CDR1 SQVTM, CDR2 ANQGSEA. Between the trimmed V and J ends, which lost 2 bases and 5 bases, there was a span of 12 bases. A word on this clonotype: Its antigen remains unidentified.

Study observations and caveats: Out-of-frame beta sequences exhibited a weaker degree of excess twin sharing.

TCRdb recomputed calls from the 5' RACE reads with MiXCR, one row per CDR3 protein. Of some 500,000 distinct CDR3 sequences listed, roughly a fifth are singletons. These data are also associated with another study on T cells expressing NK-cell markers. That work states: Topping the CD3+CD56-NKG2C+ fraction as well were these clonotypes, in a handful of donors.

V is TRBV29-1 and J is TRBJ2-5; D remains unclear. What was sequenced was CD4+ T cells sorted from blood. The receptor was isolated from a woman aged 18-29 years in good health. The CDR3: CSVEPIIGETQYF. In nucleotides, the CDR3 is TGCAGCGTTGAACCCATAATAGGGGAGACCCAGTACTTC.